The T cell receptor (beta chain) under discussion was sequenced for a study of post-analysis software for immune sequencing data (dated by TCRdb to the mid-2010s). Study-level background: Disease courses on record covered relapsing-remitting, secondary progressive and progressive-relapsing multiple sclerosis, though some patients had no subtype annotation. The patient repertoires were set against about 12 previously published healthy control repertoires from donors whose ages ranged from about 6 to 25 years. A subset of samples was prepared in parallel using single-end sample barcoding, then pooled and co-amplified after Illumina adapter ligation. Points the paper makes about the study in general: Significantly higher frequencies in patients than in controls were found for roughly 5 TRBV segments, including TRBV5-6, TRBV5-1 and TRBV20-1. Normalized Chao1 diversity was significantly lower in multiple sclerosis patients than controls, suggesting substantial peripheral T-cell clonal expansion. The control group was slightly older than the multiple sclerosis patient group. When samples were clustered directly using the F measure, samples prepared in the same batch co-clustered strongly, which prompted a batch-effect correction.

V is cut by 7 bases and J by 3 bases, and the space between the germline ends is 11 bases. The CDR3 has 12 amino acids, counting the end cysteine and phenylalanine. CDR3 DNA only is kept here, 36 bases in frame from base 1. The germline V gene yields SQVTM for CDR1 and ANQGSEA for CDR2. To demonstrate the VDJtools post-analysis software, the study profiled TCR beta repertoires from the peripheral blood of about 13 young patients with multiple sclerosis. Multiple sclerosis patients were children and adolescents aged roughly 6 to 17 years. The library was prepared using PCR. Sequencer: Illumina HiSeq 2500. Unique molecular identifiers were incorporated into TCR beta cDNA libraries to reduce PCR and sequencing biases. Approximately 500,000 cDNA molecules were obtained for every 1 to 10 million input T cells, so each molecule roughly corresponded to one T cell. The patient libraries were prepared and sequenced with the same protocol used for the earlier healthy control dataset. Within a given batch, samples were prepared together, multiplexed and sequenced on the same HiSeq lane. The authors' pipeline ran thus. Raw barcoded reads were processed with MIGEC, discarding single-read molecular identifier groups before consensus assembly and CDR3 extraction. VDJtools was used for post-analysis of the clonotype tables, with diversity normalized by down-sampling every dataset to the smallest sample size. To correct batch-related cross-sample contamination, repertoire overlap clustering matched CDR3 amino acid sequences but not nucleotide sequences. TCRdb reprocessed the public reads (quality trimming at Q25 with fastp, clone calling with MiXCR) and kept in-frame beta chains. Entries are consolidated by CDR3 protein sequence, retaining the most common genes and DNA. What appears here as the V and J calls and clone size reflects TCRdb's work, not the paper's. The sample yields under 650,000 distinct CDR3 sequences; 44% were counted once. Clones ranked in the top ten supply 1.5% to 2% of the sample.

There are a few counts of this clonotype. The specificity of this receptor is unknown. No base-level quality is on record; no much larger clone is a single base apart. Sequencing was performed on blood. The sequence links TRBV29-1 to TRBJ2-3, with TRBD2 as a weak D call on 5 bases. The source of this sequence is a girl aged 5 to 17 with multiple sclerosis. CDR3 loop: CSEFTSTDTQYF. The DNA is TGCAGCGAGTTCACTAGTACAGATACGCAGTATTTT.